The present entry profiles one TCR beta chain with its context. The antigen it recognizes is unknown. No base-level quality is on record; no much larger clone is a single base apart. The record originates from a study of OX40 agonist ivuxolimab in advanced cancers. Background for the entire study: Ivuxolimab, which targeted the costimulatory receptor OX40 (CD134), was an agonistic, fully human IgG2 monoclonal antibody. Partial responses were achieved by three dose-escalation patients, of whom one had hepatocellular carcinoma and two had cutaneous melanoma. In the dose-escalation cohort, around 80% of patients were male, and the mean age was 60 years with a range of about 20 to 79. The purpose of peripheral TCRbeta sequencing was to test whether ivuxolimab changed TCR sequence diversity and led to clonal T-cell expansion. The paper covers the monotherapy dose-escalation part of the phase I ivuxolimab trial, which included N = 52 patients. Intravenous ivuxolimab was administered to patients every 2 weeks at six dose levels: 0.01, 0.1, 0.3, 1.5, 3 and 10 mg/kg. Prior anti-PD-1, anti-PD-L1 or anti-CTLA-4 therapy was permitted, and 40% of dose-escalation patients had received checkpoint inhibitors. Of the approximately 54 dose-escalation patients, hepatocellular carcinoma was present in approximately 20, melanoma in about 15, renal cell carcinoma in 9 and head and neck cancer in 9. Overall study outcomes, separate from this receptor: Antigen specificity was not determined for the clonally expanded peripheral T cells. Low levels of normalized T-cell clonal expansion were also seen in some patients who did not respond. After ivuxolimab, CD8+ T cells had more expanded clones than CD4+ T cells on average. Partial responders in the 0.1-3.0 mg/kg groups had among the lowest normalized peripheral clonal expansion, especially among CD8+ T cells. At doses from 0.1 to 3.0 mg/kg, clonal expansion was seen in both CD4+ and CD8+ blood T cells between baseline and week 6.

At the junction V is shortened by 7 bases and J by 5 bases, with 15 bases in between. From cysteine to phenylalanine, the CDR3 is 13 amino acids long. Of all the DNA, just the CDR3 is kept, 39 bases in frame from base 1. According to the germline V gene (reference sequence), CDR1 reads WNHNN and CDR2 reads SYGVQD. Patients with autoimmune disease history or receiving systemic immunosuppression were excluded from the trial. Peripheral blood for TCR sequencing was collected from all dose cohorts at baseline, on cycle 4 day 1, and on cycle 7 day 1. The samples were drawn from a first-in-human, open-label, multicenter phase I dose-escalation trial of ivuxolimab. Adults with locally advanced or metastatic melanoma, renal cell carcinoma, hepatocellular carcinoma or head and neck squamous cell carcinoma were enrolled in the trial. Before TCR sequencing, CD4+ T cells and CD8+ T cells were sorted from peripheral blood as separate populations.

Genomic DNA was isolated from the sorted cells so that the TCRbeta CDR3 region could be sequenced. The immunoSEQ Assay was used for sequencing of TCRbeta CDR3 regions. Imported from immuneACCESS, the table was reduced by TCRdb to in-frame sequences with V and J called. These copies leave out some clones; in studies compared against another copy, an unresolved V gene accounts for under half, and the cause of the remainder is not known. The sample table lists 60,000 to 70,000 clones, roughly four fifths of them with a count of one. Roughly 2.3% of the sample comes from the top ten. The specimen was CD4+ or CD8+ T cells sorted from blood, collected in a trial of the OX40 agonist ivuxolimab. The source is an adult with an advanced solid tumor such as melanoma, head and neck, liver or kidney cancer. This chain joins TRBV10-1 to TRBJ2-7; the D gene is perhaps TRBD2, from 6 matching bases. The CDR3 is CASNRGFRDEQYF. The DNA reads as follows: TGCGCCAGCAACCGGGGGTTTCGGGACGAGCAGTACTTC.